Given below is one T cell receptor (beta chain) in context. The target antigen is unknown. The record originates from a study of blood T cells in healthy people across ages. Overall study findings and caveats: Among T cells, TCR beta diversity per million cells dropped roughly linearly as age rose.

CDR1 and CDR2 from the germline V gene are MNHEY and SVGAGI. This CDR3 region has 15 residues. V was cut by 6 bases and J by 2 bases, with 17 bases left in between. The authors extracted at least 5.5 micrograms of total RNA per sample. Next came a second PCR, run for about 6 to 12 cycles, which used a sample-barcoded 5' primer along with a J-beta primer mix. TCRdb reprocessed the 5' RACE reads with MiXCR, giving one entry per CDR3 protein. In the table there are 780,000 or so distinct CDR3 sequences, about 53% of which are singletons. Sequencing used blood. The chain couples TRBV6-5 to TRBJ2-7, with D hard to call. The source of this sequence is a man older than 75 in good health. The CDR3 DNA follows: TGTGCCAGCAGCTACGCAGGAGTTTCAGCCTACGAGCAGTACTTC. It yields the protein CASSYAGVSAYEQYF.